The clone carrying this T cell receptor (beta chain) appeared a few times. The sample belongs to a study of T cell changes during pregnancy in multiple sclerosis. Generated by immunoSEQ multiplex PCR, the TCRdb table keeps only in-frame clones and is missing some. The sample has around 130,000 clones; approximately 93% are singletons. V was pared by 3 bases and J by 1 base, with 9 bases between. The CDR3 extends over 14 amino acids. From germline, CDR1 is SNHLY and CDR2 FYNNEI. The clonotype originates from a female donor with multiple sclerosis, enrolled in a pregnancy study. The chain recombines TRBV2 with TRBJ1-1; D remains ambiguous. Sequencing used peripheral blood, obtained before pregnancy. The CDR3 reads CASSEVRGNTEAFF. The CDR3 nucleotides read TGTGCCAGCAGTGAGGTCAGAGGGAACACTGAAGCTTTCTTT.